A single T cell receptor (beta chain) is shown here with its context. Its antigen has not been determined. The sample comes from a study of monozygotic twins with inflammatory bowel disease (dated by TCRdb to between 2018 and 2021). Regarding the research as a whole: In total, around 30 monozygotic twin pairs made up the full study: 19 Danish pairs, all IBD-discordant, plus nine German pairs, of which four were IBD-concordant and five were IBD-discordant. Within discordant pairs, disease-associated traits were sought mainly by comparing IBD patients with their genetically identical healthy co-twins. Each individual had, on average, about 151 000 unique TCRalpha sequences and 181 000 unique TCRbeta sequences available for analysis.

The library was produced with 5' RACE. Each TCR library was prepared from about 3,400 ng of total RNA. For each sample, cDNA was synthesized in eight separate reactions using SMARTScribe reverse transcriptase. Unique molecular identifiers containing a 6-nucleotide sample barcode were introduced through template switching during cDNA synthesis. TCRalpha and TCRbeta cDNA was amplified in two nested PCRs of about 17 and 10 cycles, and bead purification was carried out after each PCR. Before amplification, cDNA was treated with uracil DNA-glycosylase and purified using the QIAquick PCR purification kit. The second PCR added Illumina TruSeq-compatible adapters along with sample-specific barcodes. TapeStation and Qubit were used to check library quality and concentration, and 4 to 6 ng of each library went into the pool. Pooled libraries were sequenced on an Illumina HiSeq2500 single-index Rapid Run with 2 x 100 bp reads and custom sequencing primers. In the paper's pipeline: MiGEC version 1.2.6 was used for UMI-based consensus assembly to correct PCR and sequencing errors. MiXCR version 2.1.1 was used to carry out V(D)J alignment, clonotype assembly and CDR3 extraction. Normalisation of gene usage, clonotype sharing and MAIT/NKT TCR abundance was achieved by analysing the top 1000, 10 000 and 20 000 clonotypes per sample. Diversity was computed as the inverse Simpson index with the vegan R package after downsampling to 27 000 UMIs. Statistical testing used paired Mann-Whitney U tests on the discordant twin pairs and applied Benjamini-Hochberg correction for multiple testing. The reads went through TCRdb reprocessing, and each CDR3 protein sequence gets one entry with no DNA. These V and J calls rely on TCRdb rather than the paper's analysis. The data table for this sample lists about 160,000 distinct CDR3 sequences. In total, the top ten clones hold roughly 2.6% of the sample.

Sequences SGHRS (CDR1) and YFSETQ (CDR2) are obtained from the germline V gene. Measured from the cysteine to the phenylalanine, the CDR3 is 15 residues long. No DNA is recorded. From each donor, a roughly 2.5 ml peripheral blood sample was collected into PAXgene tubes and stored at -80 degrees C. Without T cell sorting, total RNA was isolated from whole blood using the PAXgene blood miRNA kit on an automated QIAcube. Peripheral blood from monozygotic twin pairs who were concordant or discordant for inflammatory bowel disease underwent deep TCRalpha and TCRbeta repertoire profiling using unique molecular barcoding. Smoking habits were recorded for all twin pairs, and each individual was classified as a current, former or never smoker. The paper as a whole reports these results and caveats: Repertoire similarity did not differ between concordant and discordant twins, possibly due to limited statistical power. Because patients received different immunosuppressive treatments, the repertoires may have picked up extra background noise and variability between individuals. A decrease in TCRbeta repertoire diversity, as measured by inverse Simpson index, was observed in IBD patients compared with their healthy co-twins. Different T cell subtypes could not be distinguished in the analysis. No single strong signal or clonotype linked to IBD turned up in the results, so the idea that one exists was not supported. IBD patients shared fewer clonotypes with other individuals than healthy twins did, most markedly in patients showing signs of disease activity.

Material for sequencing was blood. This TCR came from a human donor with ulcerative colitis or Crohn's disease, or a healthy co-twin of an affected twin (not recorded which). The chain employs TRBV5-1 and TRBJ2-4; the TCRdb call, TRBD2, lacks DNA for checking. CDR3 sequence: CASSLIAGAGNMQYF.